A selection of T cell receptor beta chains follows, all from one sample in a study of CD8 T cells in ankylosing spondylitis. From the 5' RACE reads, TCRdb called clonotypes with MiXCR, one entry per CDR3 protein. The sample lists just under 550,000 distinct CDR3 sequences, more than 9.5% seen once, with over 6.5% in the top ten. Source material: blood, either unsorted or a sorted T cell fraction (not recorded which). The receptors derive from a male donor with ankylosing spondylitis. Each CDR3 is given with its conserved first and last residue. A D gene is named only where the DNA matches it firmly. Clone size is shown for a subset of rows, as once, few, many or a class of expanded clone.

V,D,size,J,DNA,CDR3
TRBV20-1,NA,NA,TRBJ2-4,TGCAGTGCTAGAGATCTTCAGAAAAACATTCAGTACTTC,CSARDLQKNIQYF
TRBV2,TRBD1,NA,TRBJ2-1,TGTGCCAGCAGGAAACAGGGGGCTTCGTACAATGAGCAGTTCTTC,CASRKQGASYNEQFF
TRBV11-2,NA,NA,TRBJ2-7,TGTGCCAGCAGCCAGACAGCTTCCTACGAGCAGTACTTC,CASSQTASYEQYF
TRBV20-1,TRBD2,few,TRBJ2-5,TGCAGTGCTATACCGGGACTATCGCAAGAGACCCAGTACTTC,CSAIPGLSQETQYF
TRBV10-3,NA,few,TRBJ1-5,TGTGCCCCCGTGGGAGATCAGCCCCAGCATTTT,CAPVGDQPQHF
TRBV12-3/TRBV12-4,NA,many,TRBJ1-1,TGTGCCAGCCTGAGGGGCCCTTTTGAAGCTTTCTTT,CASLRGPFEAFF
TRBV5-1,NA,many,TRBJ1-1,TGCGCCAGCAGCCCCCGGACGGAGAACACTGAAGCTTTCTTT,CASSPRTENTEAFF
TRBV28,NA,NA,TRBJ2-4,TGTGCCAGCACTCGAGGGGCGCGCAACATTCAGTACTTC,CASTRGARNIQYF
TRBV3-1,TRBD1,NA,TRBJ2-5,TGTGCCAGCAGCCAGTTAAGGGGGCCCCAAGAGACCCAGTACTTC,CASSQLRGPQETQYF
TRBV7-9,NA,NA,TRBJ2-7,TGTGCCAGCAGCTTAGGTCCAACGACGATGACCTACGAGCAGTACTTC,CASSLGPTTMTYEQYF
TRBV18,NA,many,TRBJ2-3,TGTGCCAGCTCACCACTAACTACTATCACAGATACGCAGTATTTT,CASSPLTTITDTQYF
TRBV5-1,TRBD1,many,TRBJ1-2,TGCGCCAGCAGCTTGGCTATAGATTCAGGGGGCGCGTTTTATGGCTACACCTTC,CASSLAIDSGGAFYGYTF
TRBV20-1,NA,many,TRBJ2-3,TGCAGTGCTAGAAGACTATTACAGCTAGATACGCAGTATTTT,CSARRLLQLDTQYF
TRBV10-3,NA,few,TRBJ2-5,TGTGCCATCAGTGATCCGGATCCTCCAGGGTCAGAGACCCAGTACTTC,CAISDPDPPGSETQYF
TRBV25-1,NA,NA,TRBJ1-1,TGTGCCAGCAGTGAAGGGACGCCCGACCGGGCTTTCTTT,CASSEGTPDRAFF
TRBV15,TRBD2,NA,TRBJ2-1,TGTGCCCCCAGCAGAGATCGAGGGAGCGGGAGGGGGAATGAGCAGTTCTTC,CAPSRDRGSGRGNEQFF
TRBV18,TRBD1,NA,TRBJ2-1,TGTGCCAGCTCACCACCGGGACAGGGGGCCCTTTACAATGAGCAGTTCTTC,CASSPPGQGALYNEQFF
TRBV6-1,NA,NA,TRBJ1-2,TGTGCCAGCAGTACAGCAGGGGCATATGGCTACACCTTC,CASSTAGAYGYTF
TRBV3-1,NA,NA,TRBJ1-4,TGTGCCAGCAGCCTATCGACCCCTGACGAAAAACTGTTTTTT,CASSLSTPDEKLFF
TRBV6-1,TRBD2,NA,TRBJ2-2,TGTGCCAGCAGGCGGCGACTAGCGGGAGTATCCGGGGAGCTGTTTTTT,CASRRRLAGVSGELFF
TRBV11-2,NA,many,TRBJ1-5,TGTGCCAGCAGCCTTTCAACGGATCAGCCCCAGCATTTT,CASSLSTDQPQHF
TRBV3-1,TRBD2,few,TRBJ2-1,TGTGCCAGCAGCCATCCCTGGGGAGGGAATGAGCAGTTCTTC,CASSHPWGGNEQFF
TRBV15,NA,NA,TRBJ1-5,TGTGCCACCAGCAGAGACCTCACACAGGGGCCCCAGCATTTT,CATSRDLTQGPQHF
TRBV7-9,TRBD2,many,TRBJ2-1,TGTGCCAGCAGCTTAGAGACTAGCGGGACTTCCTATGAGCAGTTCTTC,CASSLETSGTSYEQFF
TRBV29-1,NA,NA,TRBJ1-1,TGCAGCGGATATACAGGGAGCACTGAAGCTTTCTTT,CSGYTGSTEAFF
TRBV2,TRBD1,few,TRBJ1-2,TGTGCCAGTCCCGGGACAGGAACACCTTGGGCCTTC,CASPGTGTPWAF
TRBV27,NA,few,TRBJ2-1,TGTGCCAGCAGTAAAAGCGGGTCTTACAATGAGCAGTTCTTC,CASSKSGSYNEQFF
TRBV5-1,NA,few,TRBJ2-7,TGCGCCAGCAGCCTAACAGGGAAAGGATCCTACGAGCAGTACTTC,CASSLTGKGSYEQYF
TRBV20-1,TRBD2,many,TRBJ2-7,TGCAGTGCTAGAGATCGACTAGCGGGAGGGAGCGAGCAGTACTTC,CSARDRLAGGSEQYF
TRBV7-9,NA,once,TRBJ2-7,TGTGCCAGCAGCTTACCTAGGGGTTACGAGCAGTACTTC,CASSLPRGYEQYF
TRBV15,TRBD2,many,TRBJ2-1,TGTGCCACCAGAGCCTTAGCGGGAGGGTCCTACAATGAGCAGTTCTTC,CATRALAGGSYNEQFF
TRBV11-1,TRBD2,NA,TRBJ2-4,TGTGCCAGCAGCTCCCCTCGTGGGGGAGCGGGAGGGCCAGTAGCCAAAAACATTCAGTACTTC,CASSSPRGGAGGPVAKNIQYF
TRBV12-3/TRBV12-4,TRBD1,few,TRBJ2-3,TGTGCCAGCAAGCCGGGACAGAGCACAGATACGCAGTATTTT,CASKPGQSTDTQYF
TRBV12-3/TRBV12-4,TRBD2,many,TRBJ2-4,TGTGCCAGCAGTACTAAGCGGGAGTCAGCAGGACTAGCCAAAAACATTCAGTACTTC,CASSTKRESAGLAKNIQYF
TRBV10-3,TRBD2,few,TRBJ2-3,TGTGCCATCCGAAGGGGGACTAGCGGCACAGATACGCAGTATTTT,CAIRRGTSGTDTQYF
TRBV3-1,TRBD1,NA,TRBJ2-2,TGTGCCAGCAGCCAAGCTACCACCAGGACAGGGGGTTACACCGGGGAGCTGTTTTTT,CASSQATTRTGGYTGELFF
TRBV27,TRBD2,NA,TRBJ2-7,TGTGCCAGCAGCGGGAGGGCCCCCTACGAGCAGTACTTC,CASSGRAPYEQYF
TRBV20-1,TRBD1,NA,TRBJ1-1,TGCAGTGCTCCGGACAGGGGGATAAACACTGAAGCTTTCTTT,CSAPDRGINTEAFF
TRBV14,NA,NA,TRBJ2-7,TGTGCCAGCAGCCCGGACACCTATGTACTAGGAATCGACGAGCAGTACTTC,CASSPDTYVLGIDEQYF
TRBV18,TRBD2,few,TRBJ2-1,TGTGCCAGCTCACCCGGACTAGCGAGGGACAATGAGCAGTTCTTC,CASSPGLARDNEQFF
TRBV12-3/TRBV12-4,NA,NA,TRBJ1-5,TGTGCCAGCAGTTTATCGGGGATTCAGCCCCAGCATTTT,CASSLSGIQPQHF
TRBV20-1,TRBD2,NA,TRBJ2-3,TGCAGTGCTCCGACCGGGACTAGGAGGGATACGCAGTATTTT,CSAPTGTRRDTQYF
TRBV11-2,TRBD2,few,TRBJ2-1,TGTGCCAGCAGCTCGAAGGGACTAGCGGGAGTAGGGTCCTACAATGAGCAGTTCTTC,CASSSKGLAGVGSYNEQFF
TRBV3-1,NA,few,TRBJ2-1,TGTGCCAGCAGCCAAGAGGGGGTTACCTACAATGAGCAGTTCTTC,CASSQEGVTYNEQFF
TRBV7-2,NA,NA,TRBJ2-1,TGTGCCAGCAGCCCCGGAGGGGCTAGGGGGTCCTACAATGAGCAGTTCTTC,CASSPGGARGSYNEQFF
TRBV29-1,NA,few,TRBJ2-5,TGCAGCGTTGTGCTAACGGCAGAGACCCAGTACTTC,CSVVLTAETQYF
TRBV20-1,NA,many,TRBJ2-1,TGCAGGGCCGCTTTCGGCAGATACAATGAGCAGTTCTTC,CRAAFGRYNEQFF
TRBV20-1,NA,many,TRBJ1-2,TGCAGTGCTAGACCCATCCTCTATGGCTACACCTTC,CSARPILYGYTF
TRBV10-3,NA,NA,TRBJ1-5,TGTGCTACCCCGAGGGGGGTTTCGGGACAGCCCCAGCATTTT,CATPRGVSGQPQHF
TRBV27,TRBD2,few,TRBJ2-3,TGTGCCAGCAGGCGGGCCCCTAGCGGGAGTATTCCAGATACGCAGTATTTT,CASRRAPSGSIPDTQYF
TRBV12-3/TRBV12-4,NA,NA,TRBJ1-1,TGTGCCAGCAGCAATCCGGGCCGGGGTGGTAGAACTGAAGCTTTCTTT,CASSNPGRGGRTEAFF
TRBV7-2,TRBD1,few,TRBJ1-2,TGTGCCAGCAGCCAGACAGGGCGCTATGGCTACACCTTC,CASSQTGRYGYTF